This TCR beta chain derives from a study of cytomegalovirus exposure and HLA in healthy donors. TCRdb's table, derived via immunoSEQ multiplex PCR, lists solely in-frame clones and lacks some. Altogether tens of thousands of clones are present, 93% being singletons, with the ten largest covering over 2%. The CDR3 spans 12 residues. Trimming removed 7 bases at V and 3 bases at J, with 9 bases between. Germline values: CDR1 MNHNS, CDR2 SASEGT. Material for sequencing was PBMCs. The chain has TRBV6-1 and TRBJ1-1; possibly TRBD1 for D (6 bases). The clonotype comes from a young woman in good health and CMV-seronegative. Written as DNA, the CDR3 is TGTGCCAGCAAGGGGGAATACACTGAAGCTTTCTTT. This codes for CASKGEYTEAFF.